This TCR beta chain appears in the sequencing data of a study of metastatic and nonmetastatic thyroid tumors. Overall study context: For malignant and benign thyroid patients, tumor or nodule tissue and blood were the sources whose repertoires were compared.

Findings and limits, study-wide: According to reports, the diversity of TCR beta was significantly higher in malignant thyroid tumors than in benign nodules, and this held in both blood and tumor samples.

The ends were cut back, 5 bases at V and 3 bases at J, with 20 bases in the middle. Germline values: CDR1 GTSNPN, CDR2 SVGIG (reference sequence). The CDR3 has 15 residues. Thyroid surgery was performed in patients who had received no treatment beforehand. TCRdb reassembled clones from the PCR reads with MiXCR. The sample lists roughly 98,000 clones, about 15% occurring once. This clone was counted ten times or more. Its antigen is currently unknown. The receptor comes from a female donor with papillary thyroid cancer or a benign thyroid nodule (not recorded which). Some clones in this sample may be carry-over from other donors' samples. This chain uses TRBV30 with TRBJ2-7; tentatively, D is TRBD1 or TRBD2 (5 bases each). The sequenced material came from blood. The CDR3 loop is CAWALTPGRVYEQYF. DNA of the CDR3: TGTGCCTGGGCCCTGACTCCGGGACGCGTCTACGAGCAGTACTTC.